This is a list of T cell receptor beta chains from one sample in a study of blood T cell repertoires in COVID-19. TCRdb's table, derived via immunoSEQ multiplex PCR, lists solely in-frame clones and lacks some. The data show some 110,000 clones, 70% to 75% seen once. What was sequenced was peripheral blood. The receptors were sampled from a human donor with acute or convalescent COVID-19. The donor label of this sample is uncertain. Each CDR3 is given with its conserved first and last residue. Fields, in order: V gene, J gene, clone size, D gene, CDR3 DNA, CDR3 protein. A D gene is named only where the DNA matches it firmly. Size tells how often a clone was seen (once, few, many) or the class of an expanded clone, and some rows leave it out.

>TRBV4-2|TRBJ2-2|-|TRBD2
TGTGCCAGCAGCCAATTCCAGACTAGCGCCGGGGAGCTGTTTTTT
CASSQFQTSAGELFF
>TRBV5-1|TRBJ2-3|-|-
TGCGCCAGCAGCTGGAAACCAGGGCGAGATACGCAGTATTTT
CASSWKPGRDTQYF
>TRBV10-1|TRBJ2-5|-|-
TGCGCCAGCAGACCCGGGACTCTAAAAGAGACCCAGTACTTC
CASRPGTLKETQYF
>TRBV3-1/TRBV3-2|TRBJ1-2|-|TRBD1
TGTGCCAGCAGCTTTAGAGGGGGCAACTATGGCTACACCTTC
CASSFRGGNYGYTF
>TRBV28|TRBJ1-2|-|TRBD1
TGTGCCAGCAGATCACCGGGACAGGGGTCCTATGGCTACACCTTC
CASRSPGQGSYGYTF
>TRBV9|TRBJ1-4|-|-
TGTGCCAGCAGCGTAGGGACATCTGCAACTAATGAAAAACTGTTTTTT
CASSVGTSATNEKLFF
>TRBV11-2|TRBJ2-1|few|TRBD2
TGTGCCAGCAGCTTAGAACTAGCGGGGGGATACTTTACCTACAATGAGCAGTTCTTC
CASSLELAGGYFTYNEQFF
>TRBV5-1|TRBJ2-1|-|-
TGCGCCAGCAGCTTGGCCGGTCGGGGGGAGCAGTTCTTC
CASSLAGRGEQFF
>TRBV5-1|TRBJ2-3|few|-
TGCGCCAGCAGTCCCCACCCCGAGACAGATACGCAGTATTTT
CASSPHPETDTQYF
>TRBV27|TRBJ1-3|-|-
TGTGCCAGCAGTGCCTCCAGGGGAGCTGGAAACACCATATATTTT
CASSASRGAGNTIYF
>TRBV5-1|TRBJ2-1|-|TRBD1
TGCGCCAGCAGCTGGACAGGGGTAAGCTCCTACAATGAGCAGTTCTTC
CASSWTGVSSYNEQFF
>TRBV27|TRBJ2-2|-|TRBD1
TGTGCCAGCAGTTTGGACAGGGGGCAACGGACCGGGGAGCTGTTTTTT
CASSLDRGQRTGELFF
>TRBV4-1|TRBJ1-6|-|-
TGCGCCAGCAGCCAAGGGCTTGGAGGGAATTCACCCCTCCACTTT
CASSQGLGGNSPLHF
>TRBV3-1/TRBV3-2|TRBJ2-7|-|-
TGTGCCAGCAGCCAAGTCGCGGGGTACGAGCAGTACTTC
CASSQVAGYEQYF